These T cell receptor beta chains were read from a single sample in a study of blood T cell repertoires in COVID-19. The table came from immunoSEQ multiplex PCR; TCRdb's copy has only in-frame clones and leaves some out. In the table there are 150,000 or so clones, approximately 82% of which are singletons. Sequencing was carried out using peripheral blood. The receptors shown here come from a woman between 50 and 59 years old in a cohort sampled during active or convalescent COVID-19. The CDR3 runs from the conserved cysteine through the conserved F or W. The D gene is left open where the match is weak. Clone size appears in some rows only: once, few, many, or a class for an expanded clone.

d_call j_call clone_size v_call cdr3_aa cdr3_nt
TRBD1 TRBJ2-3 NA TRBV5-1 CASSGPGTGATDTQYF TGCGCCAGCAGCGGACCCGGGACAGGGGCGACAGATACGCAGTATTTT
TRBD1 TRBJ1-3 NA TRBV13 CASGFNRDRGNTIYF TGTGCCAGCGGATTTAACCGGGACAGAGGAAACACCATATATTTT
TRBD2 TRBJ2-3 NA TRBV5-5 CASSLGHSGDTDTQYF TGTGCCAGCAGCTTGGGACATAGCGGGGATACAGATACGCAGTATTTT
TRBD2 TRBJ2-1 NA TRBV5-5 CASSLLLGTSGGNEQFF TGTGCCAGCAGCTTGCTGCTTGGAACTAGCGGGGGAAATGAGCAGTTCTTC
TRBD2 TRBJ2-1 NA TRBV6-1 CASSELAGSYNEQFF TGTGCCAGCAGTGAACTAGCGGGCTCCTACAATGAGCAGTTCTTC
NA TRBJ1-4 once TRBV29-1 CSVADRNNEKLFF TGCAGCGTGGCCGACAGGAATAATGAAAAACTGTTTTTT
NA TRBJ2-2 NA TRBV19 CATEQGSSSIGELFF TGTGCCACCGAACAGGGTTCCTCCTCTATCGGGGAGCTGTTTTTT
NA TRBJ2-2 NA TRBV29-1 CSVEDPFGQGNTGELFF TGCAGCGTTGAAGATCCGTTTGGTCAGGGGAACACCGGGGAGCTGTTTTTT
NA TRBJ2-7 NA TRBV19 CASSITTGLSSYEQYF TGTGCCAGTAGTATCACCACAGGCCTAAGCTCCTACGAGCAGTACTTC
TRBD2 TRBJ2-5 NA TRBV9 CASSVGSSGGVMKTQYF TGTGCCAGCAGCGTAGGGTCTAGCGGGGGGGTGATGAAGACCCAGTACTTC
NA TRBJ2-3 NA TRBV7-2 CASKQDYVGTDTQYF TGTGCCAGCAAGCAAGACTATGTTGGCACAGATACGCAGTATTTT
TRBD1 TRBJ2-3 NA TRBV27 CASSSLQGAWQYF TGTGCCAGCAGTTCATTACAGGGGGCATGGCAGTATTTT
TRBD1 TRBJ1-5 NA TRBV6-1 CATRPGQGYQPQHF TGTGCCACCCGGCCGGGACAGGGATATCAGCCCCAGCATTTT
TRBD2 TRBJ2-3 NA TRBV10-3 CAISEGVGRGSADTQYF TGTGCCATCAGTGAGGGGGTTGGGCGGGGGAGCGCAGATACGCAGTATTTT
NA TRBJ1-3 NA TRBV19 CASRQGALSGNTIYF TGTGCCAGTAGGCAAGGGGCCCTCTCTGGAAACACCATATATTTT
TRBD2 TRBJ2-1 NA TRBV7-6 CASSLRGGLANYNEQFF TGTGCCAGCAGCTTAAGAGGTGGACTAGCGAACTACAATGAGCAGTTCTTC
NA TRBJ1-1 NA TRBV6-5 CASSTRPGTGTEAFF TGTGCCAGCAGTACGCGTCCCGGCACGGGCACTGAAGCTTTCTTT
NA TRBJ1-1 NA TRBV7-2 CASSFRYSEAFF TGTGCCAGCAGCTTCCGGTACTCTGAAGCTTTCTTT
NA TRBJ2-6 NA TRBV2 CASSEGALGRGFGANVLTF TGTGCCAGCAGTGAAGGAGCCCTTGGCAGGGGTTTTGGGGCCAACGTCCTGACTTTC
NA TRBJ2-3 NA TRBV10-2 CASSTDSGDTDTQYF TGCGCCAGCAGTACAGACTCCGGGGACACAGATACGCAGTATTTT
NA TRBJ1-1 NA TRBV19 CASSLDTGSGGAFF TGTGCCAGTAGTTTGGACACGGGCTCGGGAGGGGCTTTCTTT
TRBD1 TRBJ1-6 NA TRBV6-1 CASSELPGTVYNSPLHF TGTGCCAGCAGTGAATTGCCTGGGACAGTTTATAATTCACCCCTCCACTTT